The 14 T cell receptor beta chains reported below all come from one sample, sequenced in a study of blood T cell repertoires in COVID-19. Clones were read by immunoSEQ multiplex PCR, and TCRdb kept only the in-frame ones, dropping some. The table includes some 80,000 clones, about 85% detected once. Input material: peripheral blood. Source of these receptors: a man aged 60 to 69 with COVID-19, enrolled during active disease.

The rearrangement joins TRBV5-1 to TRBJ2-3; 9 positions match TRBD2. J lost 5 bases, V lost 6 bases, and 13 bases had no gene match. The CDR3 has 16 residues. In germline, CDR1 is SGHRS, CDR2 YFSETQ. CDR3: CASTLRGAGGQDTQYF. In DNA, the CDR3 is TGCGCCAGCACCCTAAGAGGGGCGGGAGGGCAAGATACGCAGTATTTT.

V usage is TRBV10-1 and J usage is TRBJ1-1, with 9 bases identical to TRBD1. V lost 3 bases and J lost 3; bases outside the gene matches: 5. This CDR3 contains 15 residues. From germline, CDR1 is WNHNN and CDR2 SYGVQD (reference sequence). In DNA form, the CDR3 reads TGCGCCAGCAGTGAAACAGGGGGCATCGACACTGAAGCTTTCTTT. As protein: CASSETGGIDTEAFF.

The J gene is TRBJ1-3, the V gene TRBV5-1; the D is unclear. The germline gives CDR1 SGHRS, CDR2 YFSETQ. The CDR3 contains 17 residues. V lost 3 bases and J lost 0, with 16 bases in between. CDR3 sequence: CASSYDPPESSGNTIYF. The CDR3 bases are TGCGCCAGCAGCTATGACCCCCCGGAGAGCTCTGGAAACACCATATATTTT.

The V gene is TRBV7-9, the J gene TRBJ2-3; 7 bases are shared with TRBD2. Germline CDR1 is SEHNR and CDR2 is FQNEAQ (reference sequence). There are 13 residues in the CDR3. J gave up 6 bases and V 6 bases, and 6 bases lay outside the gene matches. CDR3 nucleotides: TGTGCCAGCAGTAGAGAGGGAGGGGATACGCAGTATTTT. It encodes CASSREGGDTQYF.

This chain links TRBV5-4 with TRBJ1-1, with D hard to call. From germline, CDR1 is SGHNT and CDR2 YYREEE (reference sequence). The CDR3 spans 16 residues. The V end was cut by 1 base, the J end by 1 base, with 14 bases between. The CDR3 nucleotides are TGTGCCAGCAGCTTGCTTGGGGTCGGGAGGAACACTGAAGCTTTCTTT. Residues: CASSLLGVGRNTEAFF.

CDR3 residues: CASSLGSHRAVVTGQPQHF. The CDR3 DNA is TGTGCCAGCAGCCTAGGATCCCACAGGGCCGTCGTGACCGGTCAGCCCCAGCATTTT. The rearrangement uses TRBV9 and TRBJ1-5; maybe TRBD1 (6 bases). The germline gives CDR1 SGDLS, CDR2 YYNGEE. This CDR3 spans 19 amino acids. Deletions cut 4 bases from V and 6 bases from J, with 29 bases between.

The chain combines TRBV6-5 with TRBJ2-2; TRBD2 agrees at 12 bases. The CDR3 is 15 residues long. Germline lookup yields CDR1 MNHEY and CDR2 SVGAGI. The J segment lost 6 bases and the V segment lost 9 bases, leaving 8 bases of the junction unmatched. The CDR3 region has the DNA TGTGCCAGTAGACTAGCGGGAGTACTGGCCGGGGAGCTGTTTTTT. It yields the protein CASRLAGVLAGELFF.

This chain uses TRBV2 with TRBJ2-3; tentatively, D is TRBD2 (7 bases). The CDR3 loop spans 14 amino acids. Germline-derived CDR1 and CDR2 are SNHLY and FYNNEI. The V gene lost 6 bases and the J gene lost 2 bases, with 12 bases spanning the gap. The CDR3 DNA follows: TGTGCCAGCAGGTCGGGGGGCTTCACAGATACGCAGTATTTT. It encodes CASRSGGFTDTQYF. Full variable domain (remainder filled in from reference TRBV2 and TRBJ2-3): EPEVTQTPSHQVTQMGQEVILRCVPISNHLYFYWYRQILGQKVEFLVSFYNNEISEKSEIFDDQFSVERPDGSNFTLKIRSTKLEDSAMYFCASRSGGFTDTQYFGPGTRLTVL.

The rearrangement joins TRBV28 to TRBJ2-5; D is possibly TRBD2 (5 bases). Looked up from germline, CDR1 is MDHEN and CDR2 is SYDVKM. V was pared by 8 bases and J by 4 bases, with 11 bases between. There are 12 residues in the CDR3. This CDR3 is CASRGPLETQYF. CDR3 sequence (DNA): TGTGCCAGCCGAGGGCCCCTAGAGACCCAGTACTTC.

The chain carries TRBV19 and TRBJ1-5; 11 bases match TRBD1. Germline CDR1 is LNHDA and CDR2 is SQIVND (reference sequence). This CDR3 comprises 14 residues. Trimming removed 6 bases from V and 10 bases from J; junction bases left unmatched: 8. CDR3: CASSGTGGVVPQHF. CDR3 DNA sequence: TGTGCCAGTAGCGGGACAGGGGGTGTCGTACCCCAGCATTTT.

CDR3 region: CASSLFLAGSNQPQHF. Written as DNA, the CDR3 is TGTGCCAGCAGTTTATTTTTGGCAGGTAGCAATCAGCCCCAGCATTTT. The rearrangement uses TRBV28 and TRBJ1-5; D remains ambiguous. Deletions cut 1 base from V and 0 bases from J, with 10 bases between. Germline V gives CDR1 MDHEN, CDR2 SYDVKM. This CDR3 is built from 16 residues.

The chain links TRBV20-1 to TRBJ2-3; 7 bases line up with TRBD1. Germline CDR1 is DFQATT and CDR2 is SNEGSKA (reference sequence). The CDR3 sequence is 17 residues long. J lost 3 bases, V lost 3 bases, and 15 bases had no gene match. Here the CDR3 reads CSASGPATGMWTDTQYF. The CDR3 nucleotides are TGCAGTGCTAGTGGCCCCGCGACAGGGATGTGGACAGATACGCAGTATTTT.

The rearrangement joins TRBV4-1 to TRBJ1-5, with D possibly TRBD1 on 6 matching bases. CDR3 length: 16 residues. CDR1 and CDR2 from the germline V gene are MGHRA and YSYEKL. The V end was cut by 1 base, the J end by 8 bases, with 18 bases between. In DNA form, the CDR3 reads TGCGCCAGCAGCCAAGTTACAGGGCTCCCTATGGAGCCCCAGCATTTT. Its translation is CASSQVTGLPMEPQHF.

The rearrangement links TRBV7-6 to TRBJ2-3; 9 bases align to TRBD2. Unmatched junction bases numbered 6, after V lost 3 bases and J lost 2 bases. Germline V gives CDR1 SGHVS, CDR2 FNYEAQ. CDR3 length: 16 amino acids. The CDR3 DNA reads TGTGCCAGCAGCTTGGCCCTAGCGGGGCACACAGATACGCAGTATTTT. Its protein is CASSLALAGHTDTQYF.